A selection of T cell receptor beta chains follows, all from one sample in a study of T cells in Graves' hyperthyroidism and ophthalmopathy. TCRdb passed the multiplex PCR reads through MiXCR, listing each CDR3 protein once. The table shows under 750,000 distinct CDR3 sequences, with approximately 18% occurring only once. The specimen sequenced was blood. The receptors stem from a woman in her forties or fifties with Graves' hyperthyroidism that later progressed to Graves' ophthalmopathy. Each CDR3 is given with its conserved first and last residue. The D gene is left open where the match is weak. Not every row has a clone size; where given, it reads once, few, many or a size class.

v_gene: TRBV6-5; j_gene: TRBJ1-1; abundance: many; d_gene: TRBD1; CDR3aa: CASSYGDRVLNTEAFF; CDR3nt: TGTGCCAGCAGTTACGGGGACAGGGTCCTGAACACTGAAGCTTTCTTT
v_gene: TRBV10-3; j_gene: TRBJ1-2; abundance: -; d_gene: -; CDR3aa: CAISLGRLGREDYGYTF; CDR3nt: TGTGCCATCAGCCTAGGGCGGTTAGGCAGGGAAGACTATGGCTACACCTTC
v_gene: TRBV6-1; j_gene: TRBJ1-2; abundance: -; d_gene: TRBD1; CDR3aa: CASLDRGLGGYTF; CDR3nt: TGTGCCAGTCTTGACAGGGGTCTCGGAGGCTACACCTTC
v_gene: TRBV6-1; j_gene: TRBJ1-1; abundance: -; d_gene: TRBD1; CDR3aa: CASSTTGQGTEAFF; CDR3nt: TGTGCCAGCAGTACCACCGGACAGGGCACTGAAGCTTTCTTT
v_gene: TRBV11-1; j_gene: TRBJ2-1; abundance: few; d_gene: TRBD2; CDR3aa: CASSLGLAGGLSWYEQSF; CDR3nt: TGTGCCAGCAGCTTAGGCCTAGCGGGGGGGCTCTCCTGGTATGAGCAGTCCTTC
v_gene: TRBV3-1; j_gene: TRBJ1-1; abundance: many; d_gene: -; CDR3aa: CASSQGRRAGTEAFF; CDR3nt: TGTGCCAGCAGCCAAGGAAGGAGGGCGGGAACTGAAGCTTTCTTT
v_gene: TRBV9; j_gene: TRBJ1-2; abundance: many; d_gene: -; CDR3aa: CASSDGRLTYGYTF; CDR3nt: TGTGCCAGCAGCGATGGCCGCCTGACTTATGGCTACACCTTC
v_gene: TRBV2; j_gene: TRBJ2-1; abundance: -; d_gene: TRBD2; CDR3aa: CASSERSGGAYNEQFF; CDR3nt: TGTGCCAGCAGTGAAAGGAGCGGGGGGGCCTACAATGAGCAGTTCTTC
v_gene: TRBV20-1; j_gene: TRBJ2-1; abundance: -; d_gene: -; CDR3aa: CSATPSAILNEQFF; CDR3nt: TGCAGTGCGACCCCTAGCGCAATACTTAATGAGCAGTTCTTC
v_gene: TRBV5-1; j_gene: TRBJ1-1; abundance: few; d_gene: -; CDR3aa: CASSPSTGLEGTEAFF; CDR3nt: TGCGCCAGCAGCCCGTCTACAGGGTTGGAAGGAACTGAAGCTTTCTTT
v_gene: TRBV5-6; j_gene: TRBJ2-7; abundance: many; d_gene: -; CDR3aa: CASSPGFPYEQYF; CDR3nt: TGTGCCAGCAGCCCAGGGTTCCCCTACGAGCAGTACTTC
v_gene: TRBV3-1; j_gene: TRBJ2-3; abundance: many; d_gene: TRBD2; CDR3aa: CASSRRTAGGTDTQYF; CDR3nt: TGTGCCAGCAGCCGAAGGACCGCGGGGGGCACAGATACGCAGTATTTT
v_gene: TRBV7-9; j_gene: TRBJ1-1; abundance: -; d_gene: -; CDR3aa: CASSSGRANTEAFF; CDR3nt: TGTGCCAGCAGCTCCGGACGGGCGAACACTGAAGCTTTCTTT
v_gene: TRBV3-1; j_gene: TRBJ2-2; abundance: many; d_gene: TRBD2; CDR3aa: CASSQLSGGLTGELFF; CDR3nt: TGTGCCAGCAGCCAACTTAGCGGGGGCCTAACCGGGGAGCTGTTTTTT
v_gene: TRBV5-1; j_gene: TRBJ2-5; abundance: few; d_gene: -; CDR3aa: CASSQNREATQYF; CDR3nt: TGCGCCAGCAGCCAGAACAGGGAGGCGACCCAGTACTTC
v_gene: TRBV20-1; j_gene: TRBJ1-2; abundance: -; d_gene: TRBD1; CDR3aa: CSATTGGASDGYTF; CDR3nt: TGCAGTGCAACAACAGGGGGCGCGTCGGATGGCTACACCTTC
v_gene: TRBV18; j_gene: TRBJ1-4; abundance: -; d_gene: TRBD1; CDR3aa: CASSPGTGGREKLFF; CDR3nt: TGTGCCAGCTCACCGGGGACAGGGGGCCGAGAAAAACTGTTTTTT
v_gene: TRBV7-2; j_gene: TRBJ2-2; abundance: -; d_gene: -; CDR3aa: CASRPVLTGELFF; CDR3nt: TGTGCCAGCAGACCAGTTCTCACCGGGGAGCTGTTTTTT
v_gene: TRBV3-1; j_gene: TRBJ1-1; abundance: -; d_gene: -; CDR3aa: CASSSQDLRTEAFF; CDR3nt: TGTGCCAGCAGCTCCCAGGACTTGAGGACTGAAGCTTTCTTT
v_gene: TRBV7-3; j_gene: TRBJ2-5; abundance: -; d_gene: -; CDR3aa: CASSQTDNREETQYF; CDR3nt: TGTGCCAGCAGCCAAACTGATAACAGGGAGGAGACCCAGTACTTC
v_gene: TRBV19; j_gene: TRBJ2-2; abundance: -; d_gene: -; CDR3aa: CASSIWGYPNTGELFF; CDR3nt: TGTGCCAGTAGTATATGGGGTTACCCGAACACCGGGGAGCTGTTTTTT
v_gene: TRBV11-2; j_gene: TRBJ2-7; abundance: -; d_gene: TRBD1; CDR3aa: CASSLAGGKYYEQYF; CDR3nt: TGTGCCAGCAGCTTAGCAGGGGGCAAATACTACGAGCAGTACTTC
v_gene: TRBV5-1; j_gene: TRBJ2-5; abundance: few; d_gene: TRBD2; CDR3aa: CASSGAGGDPQETQYF; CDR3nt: TGCGCCAGCAGCGGGGCGGGGGGCGACCCCCAAGAGACCCAGTACTTC
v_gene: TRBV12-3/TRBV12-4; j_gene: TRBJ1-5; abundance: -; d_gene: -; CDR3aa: CASSFRWQGSQHF; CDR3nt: TGTGCCAGCAGTTTTCGGTGGCAGGGATCCCAGCATTTT
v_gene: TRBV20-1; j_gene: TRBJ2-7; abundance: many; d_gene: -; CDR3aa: CSGIGALALYEQYF; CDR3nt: TGCAGTGGAATCGGGGCCCTCGCCCTCTACGAGCAGTACTTC
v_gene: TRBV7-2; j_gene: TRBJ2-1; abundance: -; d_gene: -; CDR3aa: CASSLGWAFPYNEQFF; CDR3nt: TGTGCCAGCAGCTTAGGTTGGGCGTTTCCGTACAATGAGCAGTTCTTC
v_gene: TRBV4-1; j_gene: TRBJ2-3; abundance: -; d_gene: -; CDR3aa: CASSQDLSGGEGHTDTQYF; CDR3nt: TGCGCCAGCAGCCAAGATCTTTCCGGCGGGGAAGGACACACAGATACGCAGTATTTT
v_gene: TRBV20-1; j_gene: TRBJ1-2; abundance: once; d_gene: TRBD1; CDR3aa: CSASGTGATNYGYTF; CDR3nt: TGCAGTGCTAGTGGGACAGGGGCAACAAACTATGGCTACACCTTC
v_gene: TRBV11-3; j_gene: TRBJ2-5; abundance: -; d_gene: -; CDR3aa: CASSFSDSTETQYF; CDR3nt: TGTGCCAGCAGCTTTTCGGACAGTACAGAGACCCAGTACTTC
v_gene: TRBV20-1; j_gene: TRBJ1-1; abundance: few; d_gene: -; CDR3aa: CSASGSAEAFF; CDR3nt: TGCAGTGCTAGTGGGTCGGCTGAAGCTTTCTTT
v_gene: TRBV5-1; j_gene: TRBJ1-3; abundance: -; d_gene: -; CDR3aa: CASSPYSTGQYGNTIYF; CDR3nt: TGCGCCAGCAGCCCCTATTCAACAGGGCAGTATGGAAACACCATATATTTT
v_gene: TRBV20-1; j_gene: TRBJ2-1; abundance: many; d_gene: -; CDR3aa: CSAEDRAESSYNEQFF; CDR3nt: TGCAGTGCTGAAGACCGGGCCGAGAGCTCCTACAATGAGCAGTTCTTC
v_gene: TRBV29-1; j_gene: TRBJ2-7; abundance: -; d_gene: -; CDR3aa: CSVEGDYEQYF; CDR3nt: TGCAGCGTTGAAGGAGATTACGAGCAGTACTTC
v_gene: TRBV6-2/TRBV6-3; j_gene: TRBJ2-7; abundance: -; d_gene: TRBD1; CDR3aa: CASRNRDRSVYEQYF; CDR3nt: TGTGCCAGCAGGAACCGGGACAGGTCCGTCTACGAGCAGTACTTC
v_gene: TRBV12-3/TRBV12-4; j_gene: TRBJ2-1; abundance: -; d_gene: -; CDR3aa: CASSRQVGTYTHEQFF; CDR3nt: TGTGCCAGCAGTCGTCAAGTCGGGACCTACACCCATGAGCAGTTCTTC
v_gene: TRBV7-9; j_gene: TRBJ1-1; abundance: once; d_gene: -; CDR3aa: CASSLEVGGGNTEAFF; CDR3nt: TGTGCCAGCAGCTTAGAAGTCGGGGGCGGGAACACTGAAGCTTTCTTT
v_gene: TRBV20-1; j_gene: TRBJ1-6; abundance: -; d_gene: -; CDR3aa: CSAPRRTALDGSPLHF; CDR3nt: TGCAGTGCCCCTAGACGGACCGCGTTGGATGGATCACCCCTCCACTTT
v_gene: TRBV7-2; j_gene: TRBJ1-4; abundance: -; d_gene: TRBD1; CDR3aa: CASSFLGGDTGGLNEKLFF; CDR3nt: TGTGCCAGCAGCTTCCTAGGCGGGGATACAGGGGGCCTCAATGAAAAACTGTTTTTT
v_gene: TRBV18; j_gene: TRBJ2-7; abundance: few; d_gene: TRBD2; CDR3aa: CASPGTSGNYEQYF; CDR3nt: TGTGCCAGCCCAGGGACTAGCGGAAACTACGAGCAGTACTTC
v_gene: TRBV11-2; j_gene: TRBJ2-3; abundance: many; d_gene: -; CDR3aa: CASSLNPGRNTQYF; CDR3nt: TGTGCCAGCAGCCTCAACCCGGGACGGAATACGCAGTATTTT
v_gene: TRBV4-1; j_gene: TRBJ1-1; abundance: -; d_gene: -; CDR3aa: CASCGVGLNTEAFF; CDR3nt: TGCGCCAGCTGCGGGGTGGGATTGAACACTGAAGCTTTCTTT
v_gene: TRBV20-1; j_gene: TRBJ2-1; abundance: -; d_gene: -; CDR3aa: CSARDLGASASSYNEQFF; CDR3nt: TGCAGTGCTAGAGATTTAGGCGCTAGCGCCAGCTCCTACAATGAGCAGTTCTTC
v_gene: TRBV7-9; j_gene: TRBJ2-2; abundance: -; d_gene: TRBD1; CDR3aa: CASSFGTGSTGELFF; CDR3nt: TGTGCCAGCAGCTTTGGGACAGGGAGTACCGGGGAGCTGTTTTTT
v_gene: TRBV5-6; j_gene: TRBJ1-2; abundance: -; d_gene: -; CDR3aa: CASSLGIGYTF; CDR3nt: TGTGCCAGCAGCTTGGGCATTGGCTACACCTTC
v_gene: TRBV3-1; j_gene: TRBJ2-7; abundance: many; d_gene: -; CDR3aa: CASSQAQGLLSQYF; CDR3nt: TGTGCCAGCAGCCAAGCACAGGGTCTATTGTCGCAGTACTTC
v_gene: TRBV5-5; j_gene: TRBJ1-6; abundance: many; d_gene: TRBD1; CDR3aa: CASSWGQEDSPLHF; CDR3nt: TGTGCCAGCAGCTGGGGACAGGAGGATTCACCCCTCCACTTT
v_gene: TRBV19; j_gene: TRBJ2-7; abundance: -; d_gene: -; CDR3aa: CASSIRGAHEQYF; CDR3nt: TGTGCCAGTAGTATCAGGGGGGCTCACGAGCAGTACTTC
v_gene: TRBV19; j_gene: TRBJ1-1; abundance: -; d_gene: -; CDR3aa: CASIDWTANRMNTEAFF; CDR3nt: TGTGCCAGTATTGATTGGACAGCAAATCGTATGAACACTGAAGCTTTCTTT
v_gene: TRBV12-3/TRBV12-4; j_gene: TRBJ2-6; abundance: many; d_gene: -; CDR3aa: CASRDGPGANVLTF; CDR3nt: TGTGCCAGCAGAGACGGTCCTGGGGCCAACGTCCTGACTTTC
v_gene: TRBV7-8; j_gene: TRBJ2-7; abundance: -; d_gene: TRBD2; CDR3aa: CASSHGRVGEQYF; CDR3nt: TGTGCCAGCAGCCACGGGAGGGTGGGCGAGCAGTACTTC
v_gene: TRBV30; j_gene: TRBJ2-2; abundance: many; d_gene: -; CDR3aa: CAWSGGAYTGELFF; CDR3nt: TGTGCCTGGAGCGGGGGCGCCTACACCGGGGAGCTGTTTTTT
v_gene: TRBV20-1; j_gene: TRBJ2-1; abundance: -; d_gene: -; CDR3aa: CSARDQRDSYNEQFF; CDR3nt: TGCAGTGCTAGAGATCAACGGGACTCCTACAATGAGCAGTTCTTC
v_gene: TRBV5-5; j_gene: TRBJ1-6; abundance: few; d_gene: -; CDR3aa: CASSLRMSSYNSPLHF; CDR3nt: TGTGCCAGCAGCTTGAGGATGAGCTCCTATAATTCACCCCTCCACTTT
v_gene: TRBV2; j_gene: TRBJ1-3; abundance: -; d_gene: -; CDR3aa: CASRERTVSGNTIYF; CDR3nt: TGTGCCAGCAGGGAAAGGACAGTCTCTGGAAACACCATATATTTT
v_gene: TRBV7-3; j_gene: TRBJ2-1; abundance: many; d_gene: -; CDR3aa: CASSLTGGLYNEQFF; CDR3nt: TGTGCCAGCAGCTTAACGGGGGGACTCTACAATGAGCAGTTCTTC
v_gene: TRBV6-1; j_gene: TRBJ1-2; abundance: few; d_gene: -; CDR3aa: CASSRVSNYGYTF; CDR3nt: TGTGCCAGCAGTCGGGTCTCTAACTATGGCTACACCTTC
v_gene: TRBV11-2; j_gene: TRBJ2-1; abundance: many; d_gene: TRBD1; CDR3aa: CASSSTGTVIRRRDNEQFF; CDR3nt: TGTGCCAGCAGCTCCACCGGGACAGTGATTCGACGTAGGGACAATGAGCAGTTCTTC
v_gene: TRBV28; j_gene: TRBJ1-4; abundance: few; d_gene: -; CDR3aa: CASSRATNEKLFF; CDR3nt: TGTGCCAGCAGCAGGGCAACTAATGAAAAACTGTTTTTT
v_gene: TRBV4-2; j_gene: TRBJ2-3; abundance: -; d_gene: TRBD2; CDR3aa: CASSQERPAGGRTDTQYF; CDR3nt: TGTGCCAGCAGCCAAGAGAGGCCGGCGGGGGGGCGCACAGATACGCAGTATTTT
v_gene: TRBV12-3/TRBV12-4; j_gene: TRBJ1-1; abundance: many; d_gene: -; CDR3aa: CASIGNTEAFF; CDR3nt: TGTGCCAGCATCGGGAACACTGAAGCTTTCTTT